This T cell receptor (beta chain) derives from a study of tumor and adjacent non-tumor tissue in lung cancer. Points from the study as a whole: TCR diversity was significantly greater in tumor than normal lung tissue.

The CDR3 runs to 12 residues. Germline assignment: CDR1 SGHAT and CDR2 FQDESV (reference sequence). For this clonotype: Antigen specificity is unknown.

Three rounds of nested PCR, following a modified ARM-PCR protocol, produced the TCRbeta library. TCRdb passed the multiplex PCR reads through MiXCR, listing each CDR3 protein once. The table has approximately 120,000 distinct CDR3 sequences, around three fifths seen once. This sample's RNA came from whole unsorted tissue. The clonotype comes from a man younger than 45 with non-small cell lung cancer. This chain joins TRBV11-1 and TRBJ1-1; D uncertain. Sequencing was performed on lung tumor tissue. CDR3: CGSSLDYTEAFF. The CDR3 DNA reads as TGTGGCAGTAGCCTCGACTACACTGAAGCTTTCTTT.